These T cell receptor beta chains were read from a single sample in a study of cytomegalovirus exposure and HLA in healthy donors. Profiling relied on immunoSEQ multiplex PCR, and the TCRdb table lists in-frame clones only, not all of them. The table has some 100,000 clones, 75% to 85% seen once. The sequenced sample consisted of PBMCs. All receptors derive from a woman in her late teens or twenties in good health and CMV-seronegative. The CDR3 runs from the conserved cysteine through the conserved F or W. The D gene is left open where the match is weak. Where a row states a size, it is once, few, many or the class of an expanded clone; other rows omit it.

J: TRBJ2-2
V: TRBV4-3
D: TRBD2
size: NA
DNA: TGCGCCAGCAGCCAAGCCTTGAGGGAGACTAGCGGAACCACCGGGGAGCTGTTTTTT
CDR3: CASSQALRETSGTTGELFF

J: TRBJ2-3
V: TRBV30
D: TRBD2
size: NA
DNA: TGTGCCTGGAGGACGGACGGTGGTAGCGGGGACCCAACCCTGCCAGATACGCAGTATTTT
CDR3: CAWRTDGGSGDPTLPDTQYF

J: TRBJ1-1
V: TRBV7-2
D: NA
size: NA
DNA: TGTGCCAGCAGCTTAGACCGGGGGGCGCCCACTGAAGCTTTCTTT
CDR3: CASSLDRGAPTEAFF

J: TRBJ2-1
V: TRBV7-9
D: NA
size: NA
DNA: TGTGCCAGCAGCTCCTCTAAGGGGCGGGGAGACAATGAGCAGTTCTTC
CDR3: CASSSSKGRGDNEQFF

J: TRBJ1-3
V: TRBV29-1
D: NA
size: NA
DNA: TGCAGCGTTGGGATCCAGGGGCAGGTCTCTGGAAACACCATATATTTT
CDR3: CSVGIQGQVSGNTIYF

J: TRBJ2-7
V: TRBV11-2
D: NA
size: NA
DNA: TGTGCCAGCAGCTTATCCCAGGGGATGCCTGATTACGAGCAGTACTTC
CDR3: CASSLSQGMPDYEQYF

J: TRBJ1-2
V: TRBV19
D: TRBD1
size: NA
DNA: TGTGCCAGTAGTCAACGACAGGGCTATGGCTACACCTTC
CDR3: CASSQRQGYGYTF

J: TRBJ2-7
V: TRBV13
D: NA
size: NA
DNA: TGTGCCAGCAGCTTAATGCCGGGGGTCTACGAGCAGTACTTC
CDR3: CASSLMPGVYEQYF

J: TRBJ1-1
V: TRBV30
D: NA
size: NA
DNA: TGTGCCTGGAGCATCCGGGACACACTAGAAGCTTTCTTT
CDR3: CAWSIRDTLEAFF

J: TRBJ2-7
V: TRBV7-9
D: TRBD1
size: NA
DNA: TGTGCCAGCAGCCGCGCCGACAGGGGAGCCTACGAGCAGTACTTC
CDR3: CASSRADRGAYEQYF

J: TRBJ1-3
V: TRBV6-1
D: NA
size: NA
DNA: TGTGCCAGCAGCCCCAGGGCAGACTCTGGAAACACCATATATTTT
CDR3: CASSPRADSGNTIYF

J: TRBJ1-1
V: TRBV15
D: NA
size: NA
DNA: TGTGCCACCAGCAGAGATGGGCAGGGGAGCTGGAAAGCTTTCTTT
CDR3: CATSRDGQGSWKAFF

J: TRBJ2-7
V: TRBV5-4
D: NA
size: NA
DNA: TGTGCCAGCAGCCACCCAACGCGGGGGCCCTACGAGCAGTACTTC
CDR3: CASSHPTRGPYEQYF

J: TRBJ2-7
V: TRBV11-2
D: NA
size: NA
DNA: TGTGCCAGCAGTTCCACTCCCCTAGGAAAGCAGTACTTC
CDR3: CASSSTPLGKQYF

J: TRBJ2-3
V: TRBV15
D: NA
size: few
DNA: TGTGCCACCAGCAGGGTGGGGGGGGCCTCAGATACGCAGTATTTT
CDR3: CATSRVGGASDTQYF

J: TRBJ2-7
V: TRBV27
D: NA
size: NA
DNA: TGTGCCAGCAGTTTTAGTACGTCCTACGAGCAGTACTTC
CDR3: CASSFSTSYEQYF

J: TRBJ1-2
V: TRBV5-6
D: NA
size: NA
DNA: TGTGCCAGCAGCTTGCAGGGTGACTATGGCTACACCTTC
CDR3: CASSLQGDYGYTF

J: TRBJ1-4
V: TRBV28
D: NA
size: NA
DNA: TGTGCCAGCAGACAGGTTGCCGGGGAAAAACTGTTTTTT
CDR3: CASRQVAGEKLFF

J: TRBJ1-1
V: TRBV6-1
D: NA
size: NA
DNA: TGTGCCAGCAGTGTTATGAGTGAAAGAGATGAAGCTTTCTTT
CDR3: CASSVMSERDEAFF

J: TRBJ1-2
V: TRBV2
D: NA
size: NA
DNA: TGTGCCAGCAGTGTTTTAGACAGTAACTATGGCTACACCTTC
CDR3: CASSVLDSNYGYTF

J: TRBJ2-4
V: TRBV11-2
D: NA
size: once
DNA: TGTGCCAGCAGCTTAAAACAGTCGTACATTCAGTACTTC
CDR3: CASSLKQSYIQYF

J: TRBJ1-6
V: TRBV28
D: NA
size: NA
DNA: TGTGCCAGCAGTTTGAGGTTGGGTCGGGGTGCTAGTAATTCACCCCTCCACTTT
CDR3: CASSLRLGRGASNSPLHF

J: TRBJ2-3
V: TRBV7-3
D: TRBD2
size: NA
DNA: TGTGCCAGCAGCCTCATGAGCGGGGGGCGGGATACGCAGTATTTT
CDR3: CASSLMSGGRDTQYF

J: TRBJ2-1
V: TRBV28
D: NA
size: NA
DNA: TGTGCCAGCAGTTGGTACGGCAATGAGCAGTTCTTC
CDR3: CASSWYGNEQFF

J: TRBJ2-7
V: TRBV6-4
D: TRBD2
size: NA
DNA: TGTGCCAGCAGGGCGGAGGCGGGGGGCGCATACGAGCAGTACTTC
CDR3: CASRAEAGGAYEQYF

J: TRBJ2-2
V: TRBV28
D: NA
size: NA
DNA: TGTGCCAGCAGAAATGACCCCGGAGGACTCACCGGGGAGCTGTTTTTT
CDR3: CASRNDPGGLTGELFF

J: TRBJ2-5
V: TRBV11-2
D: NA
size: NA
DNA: TGTGCCAGCAGCTTAGAGCCTATCCAAGAGACCCAGTACTTC
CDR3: CASSLEPIQETQYF